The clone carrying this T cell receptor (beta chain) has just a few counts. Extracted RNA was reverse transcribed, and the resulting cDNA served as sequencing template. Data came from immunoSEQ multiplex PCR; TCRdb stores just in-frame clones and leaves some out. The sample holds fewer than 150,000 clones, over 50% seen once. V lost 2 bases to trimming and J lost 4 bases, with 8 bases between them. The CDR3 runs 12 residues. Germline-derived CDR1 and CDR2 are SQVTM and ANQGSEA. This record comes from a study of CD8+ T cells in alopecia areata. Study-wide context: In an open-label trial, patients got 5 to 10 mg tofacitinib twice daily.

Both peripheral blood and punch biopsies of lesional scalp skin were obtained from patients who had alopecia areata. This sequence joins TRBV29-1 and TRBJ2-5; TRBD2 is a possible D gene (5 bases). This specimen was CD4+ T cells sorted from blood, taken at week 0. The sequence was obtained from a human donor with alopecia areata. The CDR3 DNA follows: TGCAGCGTTGAACGTGCGGGAGAGACCCAGTACTTC. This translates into CSVERAGETQYF. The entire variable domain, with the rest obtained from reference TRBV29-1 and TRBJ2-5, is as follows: SAVISQKPSRDICQRGTSLTIQCQVDSQVTMMFWYRQQPGQSLTLIATANQGSEATYESGFVIDKFPISRPNLTFSTLTVSNMSPEDSSIYLCSVERAGETQYFGPGTRLLVL.